This TCR beta chain stems from a study of cytomegalovirus exposure and HLA in healthy donors. The overall study: A subsequent analysis reported that the 120 or so validation repertoires were produced on the same platform that had also been used for the approximately 710 first-cohort repertoires.

TCRdb's copy holds only in-frame clones and misses some; the assay was immunoSEQ multiplex PCR. This sample has 150,000 to 180,000 clones, with about 88% found just once. Study-wide results and limits: The authors confirmed in vitro that a few CMV-associated chains were specific for CMV antigens. The tendency of first-cohort TCR clusters to co-occur in the 90 to 150 validation repertoires emerged from a later analysis.

CDR1 is SGHVS, CDR2 FQNEAQ, per germline. Trimming pared 1 base from V and 0 bases from J, leaving 13 bases between. The CDR3 has 17 residues. On this clone itself: Its antigen is undetermined.

The clonotype originates from a man between 18 and 29 years old in good health and CMV-seropositive. The material sequenced was PBMCs. J is TRBJ1-3 and V is TRBV7-8, with D uncertain. The CDR3 region is CASSLVSGLFSGNTIYF. CDR3 in DNA: TGTGCCAGCAGCTTAGTGTCAGGCCTGTTCTCTGGAAACACCATATATTTT.